The 10 T cell receptor beta chains in this list originate from one sample, sequenced in a study of blood T cell repertoires in COVID-19. Assay: immunoSEQ multiplex PCR; the TCRdb copy retains only in-frame clones and omits some. The table includes 150,000 or so clones, roughly nine tenths detected once. The specimen was peripheral blood. Receptor source: a man in his fifties or sixties with active or convalescent COVID-19.

CDR3 sequence (DNA): TGTGCCAGTAAATTGGGAACAGGTCAACCCTACGAGCAGTACTTC. Amino acids: CASKLGTGQPYEQYF. This sequence joins TRBV19 and TRBJ2-7, with a weak D call TRBD1 (5 bases). The CDR3 runs to 15 residues. The germline CDR1 and CDR2 sequences are LNHDA and SQIVND (reference sequence). Trimming stripped 7 bases from V and 2 bases from J, with 18 bases between.

The genes are TRBV29-1 and TRBJ2-7; 13 nucleotides align to TRBD2. Looked up from germline, CDR1 is SQVTM and CDR2 is ANQGSEA. V gave up 2 bases and J gave up 4 bases; unmatched junction bases: 8. The CDR3 length is 16 residues. Here the CDR3 DNA reads TGCAGCGTTGAAACGGGAACTAGCGGGGGGGGATACGAGCAGTACTTC. Translation: CSVETGTSGGGYEQYF.

V gene TRBV7-9 combines with J gene TRBJ1-1, with 9 nucleotides matching TRBD1. Germline CDR1 and CDR2: SEHNR and FQNEAQ (reference sequence). The CDR3 length is 15 residues. J gave up 6 bases and V 4 bases, and 9 bases lay outside the gene matches. The CDR3 sequence is CASSSGQGTSPEAFF. The CDR3, as DNA: TGTGCCAGCAGCTCGGGACAGGGTACAAGCCCTGAAGCTTTCTTT.

The chain employs TRBV3-1 (or the pseudogene TRBV3-2) and TRBJ2-1, with D perhaps TRBD2 (6 bases). V was clipped by 1 base and J by 7 bases, with 14 bases between them. CDR3 length: 15 residues. The V gene's germline CDR1 is LGHDT and CDR2 YNNKEL (reference sequence). CDR3 protein: CASSQGTAGVNEQFF. The CDR3 region has the DNA TGTGCCAGCAGCCAAGGTACAGCGGGCGTTAATGAGCAGTTCTTC.

This CDR3 is CASPTKAQSKEPTANTGELFF. The CDR3 nucleotides read TGTGCCAGCCCTACTAAGGCTCAATCCAAGGAACCAACCGCGAACACCGGGGAGCTGTTTTTT. The chain employs TRBV21-1 and TRBJ2-2; TRBD2, as called in the table, went unchecked against the DNA. TRBV21-1 is a recognized pseudogene. The CDR3 is made up of 21 amino acids.

In its sample, this clone was seen once. This chain links TRBV7-2 with TRBJ2-5; D remains ambiguous. V was shortened by 4 bases and J by 4 bases, with 13 bases between the two germline ends. Germline V CDR1 and CDR2: SGHTA, FQGNSA. This CDR3 has 14 residues. CDR3 DNA sequence: TGTGCCAGCAGCTGGGCCCAGAATATAGAGACCCAGTACTTC. Translation: CASSWAQNIETQYF.

J is TRBJ1-5 and V is TRBV27; possibly TRBD1 for D (6 bases). Per germline, CDR1 MNHEY and CDR2 SMNVEV (reference sequence). The CDR3 is made up of 15 amino acids. V lost 4 bases and J lost 3, with 13 bases in between. CDR3 residues: CASSSVTGSNQPQHF. The CDR3 region has the DNA TGTGCCAGCAGTTCCGTAACAGGGTCCAATCAGCCCCAGCATTTT.

J is TRBJ1-2 and V is TRBV3-1 (or the pseudogene TRBV3-2); the match to TRBD1 covers 9 bases. Germline V gene data show CDR1 as LGHDT and CDR2 as YNNKEL (reference sequence). V shed 4 bases, J shed 0 bases, and the junction held 6 bases outside the gene matches. The CDR3 sequence is 16 residues long. CDR3 region: CASSRPGQGPNYGYTF. The CDR3 nucleotides are TGTGCCAGCAGCCGACCGGGACAGGGACCTAACTATGGCTACACCTTC.

The chain carries TRBV18 and TRBJ2-6; D is perhaps TRBD2 (6 bases). Germline CDR1 KGHSH, CDR2 LQKENI. CDR3 length equals 16 residues. V lost 2 bases and J lost 2, with 10 bases in between. Written as DNA, the CDR3 is TGTGCCAGCTCACCAACCGGGACTCCTGGGGCCAACGTCCTGACTTTC. It encodes CASSPTGTPGANVLTF.

This chain connects TRBV6-6 to TRBJ2-7; D is possibly TRBD1 (6 bases). V was trimmed by 2 bases and J by 0 bases, leaving 8 bases between them. CDR3 size: 14 residues. CDR1 MNHNY and CDR2 SVGAGI come from the germline V gene (reference sequence). This CDR3 reads CASSYPGDSYEQYF. CDR3 coding DNA: TGTGCCAGCAGTTACCCAGGGGACTCCTACGAGCAGTACTTC.